This T cell receptor beta chain was captured in a study of shared clonotypes between healthy human individuals. General study points: Researchers found naive subsets generally carried larger estimated richness than memory subsets.

This CDR3 comprises 16 residues. V lost 5 bases to trimming and J lost 2 bases, with 19 bases between them. From germline, CDR1 is MNHEY and CDR2 SMNVEV (reference sequence). The data were produced by immunoSEQ multiplex PCR, yet TCRdb's version contains in-frame clones alone and is incomplete. This sample has roughly 660,000 clones; roughly 87% occur once, and the top ten carry about a third. With regard to this clone: Its antigen is as yet unknown.

Sample: memory CD8+ T cells from PBMCs. The subset here: CD45RO+ cells pooled with CCR7-negative TemRA cells. The TCR comes from a man aged 18 to 30 in good health. Some clones in this sample may be carry-over from other donors' samples. This chain joins TRBV27 and TRBJ2-7, with D perhaps TRBD2 (7 bases). In nucleotides, the CDR3 is TGTGCCAGCAGTCCACTCCTAGCGGAGGGGGCCTACGAGCAGTACTTC. Translated: CASSPLLAEGAYEQYF.